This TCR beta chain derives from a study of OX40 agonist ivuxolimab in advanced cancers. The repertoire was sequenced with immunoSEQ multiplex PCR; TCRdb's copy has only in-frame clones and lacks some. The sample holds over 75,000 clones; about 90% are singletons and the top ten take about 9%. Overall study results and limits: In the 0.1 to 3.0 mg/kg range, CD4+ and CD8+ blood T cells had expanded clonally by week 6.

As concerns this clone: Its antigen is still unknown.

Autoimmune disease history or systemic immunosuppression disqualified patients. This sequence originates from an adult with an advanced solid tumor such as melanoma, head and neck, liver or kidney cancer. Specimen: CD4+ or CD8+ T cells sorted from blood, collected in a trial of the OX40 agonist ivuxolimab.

CDR3 residues: CASSSPGVDYGYTF. Written as DNA, the CDR3 is TGTGCCAGCAGCTCCCCCGGGGTCGACTATGGCTACACCTTC. The genes are TRBV11-2 and TRBJ1-2; no firm D call. The CDR3 has 14 residues. V was cut by 4 bases and J by 3 bases, with 12 bases left in between. The germline V gene encodes CDR1 SGHAT and CDR2 FQNNGV.